These T cell receptor beta chains were read from a single sample in a study of blood T cells in healthy people across ages. TCRdb independently ran MiXCR on the 5' RACE reads; one entry per CDR3 protein. The sample yields 1.5 million to 2 million distinct CDR3 sequences, around 48% seen once. The sequenced sample was blood. These TCRs come from a woman in her thirties or forties in good health. Each CDR3 is given without its conserved first and last residue. The order of the fields is J gene, CDR3 length, V gene, CDR3 protein.

>TRBJ2-1|13|TRBV20-1
SAHLAESSYNEQF
>TRBJ2-3|14|TRBV7-8
ASSLEGGEGTDTQY
>TRBJ2-3|15|TRBV11-1
ASSSRLAGGSTDTQY
>TRBJ2-1|14|TRBV14
ASSQEWVAARDEQF
>TRBJ2-3|10|TRBV4-1
ASSQGLYQQY
>TRBJ2-3|12|TRBV4-2
ASWDRGFTDTQY
>TRBJ2-3|12|TRBV7-2
ASSSSWGVDTQY
>TRBJ2-3|14|TRBV11-1
ASSALGGPGTDTQY
>TRBJ1-2|15|TRBV4-3
ASSQLNRGQGSGGYT
>TRBJ2-1|13|TRBV7-2
AGIPLDEGGNEQF
>.|12|TRBV20-1
SATDRASYNEQY
>TRBJ1-1|12|TRBV5-1
ASSLGRGIGEAF
>TRBJ2-5|13|TRBV29-1
SVVPKEGGRETQY
>TRBJ1-1|12|TRBV5-1
ASSRQGTPTEAF
>TRBJ1-4|10|TRBV29-1
SAWTGFEKLF
>TRBJ2-1|13|TRBV20-1
SAGGQGGRWNEQF
>TRBJ1-2|10|TRBV20-1
SASTGAYGYT
>TRBJ2-6|16|TRBV6-1
ASSVAGQGFSGANVLT
>TRBJ2-3|10|TRBV6-1
ASSEAADTQY
>TRBJ1-2|15|TRBV5-1
ASSLEGGLKGADGYT
>TRBJ1-2|13|TRBV4-2
ASSQGGGSDYGYT
>TRBJ2-3|14|TRBV10-1
ASSDIQGWTTDTQY
>TRBJ1-1|11|TRBV7-9
ASSLEVWTLAF
>TRBJ2-3|9|TRBV20-1
SARDPSTQY
>TRBJ1-5|13|TRBV6-2/TRBV6-3
ASSSTGPNNQPQH
>TRBJ2-5|13|TRBV20-1
SARDRRRGGETQY
>TRBJ1-2|12|TRBV29-1
SVGGHPDRNGYT
>TRBJ2-3|16|TRBV4-3
ASSQVGLAGGLVDTQY
>TRBJ2-5|14|TRBV7-6
ASSLASSGDGETQY
>TRBJ2-1|12|TRBV20-1
SARGRGADNEQF
>TRBJ1-5|11|TRBV20-1
SAREGFDQPQH
>TRBJ2-7|9|TRBV2
ASSITGGQY
>.|15|TRBV27
ASSFQIPGLPSYEQY
>TRBJ1-1|10|TRBV20-1
SPAGLGTEAF
>TRBJ2-3|11|TRBV7-8
ASSGRQIDTQY
>TRBJ1-2|13|TRBV11-1
ASSRGTGQDGGYT
>TRBJ2-5|15|TRBV6-2/TRBV6-3
ASSSTLTVLRQETQY
>.|13|TRBV20-1
SAGLGTRRENIQY
>TRBJ2-3|12|TRBV6-5
ASRRAGTTDTQY
>TRBJ2-1|15|TRBV4-2
ASSPPSVGSGGNEQF
>TRBJ2-6|15|TRBV28
ASSSRQGAPGANVLT
>TRBJ2-1|10|TRBV29-1
SVARGDNEQF